The sequence of this T cell receptor (beta chain) was determined in a study of blood T cell repertoires in COVID-19. In the study overall: PBMCs, B-cell-depleted T cells, or T cells provided the cDNA or gDNA that made up the material.

Measured with immunoSEQ multiplex PCR; TCRdb has only the in-frame clones, and not every one. This sample yields around 140,000 clones, of which around 89% are seen a single time; 4.3% belongs to the top ten. Patients of the Seattle cohort, enrolled during active infection, were followed longitudinally. The germline CDR1 and CDR2 sequences are MNHNY and SVGAGI (reference sequence). CDR3 length: 14 amino acids. Trimming cost V 2 bases and J 6 bases, with 14 bases left between them. The receptor was derived from a man between 60 and 70 years old with COVID-19, enrolled during active disease. The sequenced sample consisted of peripheral blood. The rearrangement joins TRBV6-6 to TRBJ2-7, with D perhaps matching TRBD1 (5 bases). CDR3 amino acids: CASSYLESRGEQYF. The CDR3 coding sequence is TGTGCCAGCAGTTACCTGGAGTCTAGGGGCGAGCAGTACTTC.